This section outlines one T cell receptor (beta chain) sequence together with its context. These data belong to a study of blood T cell repertoires in COVID-19. At the level of the study: PBMCs, B-cell-depleted T cells, or T cells provided the cDNA or gDNA that made up the material.

Profiling relied on immunoSEQ multiplex PCR, and the TCRdb table lists in-frame clones only, not all of them. The table lists about 270,000 clones, 85% to 90% of them singletons, with about 4% in the top ten. The sequenced material came from PBMCs or T cells enriched from blood (not recorded which). The sequence derives from a woman in her 30s with acute COVID-19.

The CDR3 DNA reads TGTGCCAGCAGTGAAGCTAGCGCACACTACGAGCAGTACTTC. Amino acid sequence: CASSEASAHYEQYF. The V and J genes are TRBV27 and TRBJ2-7; maybe TRBD2 (6 bases). Between the trimmed V and J ends, which lost 5 bases and 3 bases, there was a span of 14 bases. This CDR3 contains 14 residues. CDR1 and CDR2 (germline): MNHEY, SMNVEV (reference sequence).